This TCR beta chain is drawn from a study of T cells in Graves' hyperthyroidism and ophthalmopathy (dated 2019 in TCRdb). Regarding the complete study: Peripheral blood samples were taken at initial diagnosis, before any treatment was given. After sampling, hyperthyroidism patients received methimazole starting at 30 mg daily, and ophthalmopathy patients received high-dose intravenous methylprednisolone. In addition, the study compared T-cell repertoires in thyroid tissue and in blood from about six Graves' hyperthyroidism patients. Whether ophthalmopathy could be predicted prospectively was tested in an independent validation cohort made up of about 18 hyperthyroidism patients plus 17 patients who later progressed to ophthalmopathy. The roughly 100 discovery patients were divided at random into training and test sets in a 7:3 ratio. TCR Vbeta CDR3 sequencing of fewer than 150 peripheral blood samples (over 40 ophthalmopathy, 75 hyperthyroidism and some 17 progressor patients) is reported in the paper. To identify TCR V-J signatures that set the groups apart, the researchers used a discovery cohort of 100 patients, made up of around 40 with Graves' ophthalmopathy and 57 with stable Graves' hyperthyroidism.

General study outcomes and caveats: In validation, the model predicted progression to ophthalmopathy a median of approximately 6.6 months before onset, with about 71% sensitivity and nearly 75% specificity. A model built on a 13 V-J signature distinguished ophthalmopathy from stable hyperthyroidism, reaching about 88% sensitivity and 81.08% specificity in cross-validation and 80%/75% in testing. No statistical method was used to set the sample size in advance, and investigators knew the group allocation. Blood samples also contained most of the expanded thyroid clonotypes (frequency above 0.001), which suggests that blood repertoires may reflect thyroid immune responses.

Hyperthyroidism patients were newly diagnosed, had a disease duration of under 2 months, and were aged 18 to 65 years. Any patient with an uncontrolled infection, another autoimmune disease, pregnancy or lactation was excluded. Diagnoses relied on clinical symptoms, serum thyroxine and TRAb, thyroid ultrasound and orbital computed tomography. Blood from progressor patients was drawn when they were first diagnosed with hyperthyroidism, before any ophthalmopathy symptoms appeared. PBMCs were separated from approximately 9.9 ml of fresh peripheral blood using Ficoll-Paque density gradient centrifugation. Patients classed as progressors first received a Graves' hyperthyroidism diagnosis and then went on to develop ophthalmopathy during follow-up. Trizol reagent was used to extract total RNA, and RNA quality was then checked on an Agilent 2100 Bioanalyzer. CDR1 and CDR2, per the germline V gene, are SGHTA and FQGNSA. The CDR3 covers 14 residues, taking in both the cysteine and the phenylalanine. The CDR3 DNA has 42 bases and is translated from base 1. The germline ends are 14 bases apart after V is trimmed by 5 bases and J by 4 bases.

TCR beta CDR3 regions were amplified from RNA transcripts. The first round of RT-PCR for the TCR CDR3 was performed with the HTBI primer set and the Qiagen OneStep RT-PCR kit. Libraries were constructed in a second round of multiplex PCR, after which size selection and purification were carried out. The libraries were sequenced on an Illumina HiSeq2000 using paired-end 100 bp reads. The source study handled its data this way. SOAPnuke was used to process the raw data, with reads discarded if the reads contained adapters or uncalled bases, had a mean Phred below 15, or lacked an exact constant-primer or identifier match. High-quality paired reads were merged using COPE v1.2.5, and each unique nucleotide sequence was defined as a clonotype. MiTCR v1.1 was used to align clonotypes to the IMGT TRBV, TRBD and TRBJ reference segments. Analysis was restricted to V-J combinations with a frequency above 0.0001, which covered approximately 99% of repertoires. A TCS score was defined as the ratio between F50 (clonal expansion) and ExV (chaos), using BLOSUM62-based TCRdist between CDR3 peptides within each V-J. Welch's t-statistics and random forest reduced roughly 540 V-J features to 10 to 15, which were used in a naive Bayes classifier (R e1071). TCRdb reran the public reads through fastp at Q25 and MiXCR, keeping productive beta chains. Identical CDR3 protein sequences are pooled into one entry, listed with their most common genes and DNA. V and J calls and clone size were set by TCRdb, not the authors. Recorded for this sample are 650,000 to 850,000 distinct CDR3 sequences; about 17% of them occurred a single time. 16% of the sample is held by the ten biggest clonotypes.

In its sample, this clonotype was seen a few times. It has no known antigen specificity. Base quality data are lacking; no much larger clone is found one base away. The sequence joins TRBV7-2 to TRBJ1-1; the D gene cannot be resolved reliably. The TCR originated in a woman between 45 and 65 years old with Graves' hyperthyroidism that later progressed to Graves' ophthalmopathy. The sample consisted of blood. The nucleotide sequence is TGTGCCAGCAGCCAATCCCCGTGGGGCACTGAAGCTTTCTTT. Protein translation: CASSQSPWGTEAFF.